The 3 T cell receptor beta chains presented below share a single source sample, sequenced in a study of T cell responses to AZD1222 COVID-19 vaccine. TCRdb's table, derived via immunoSEQ multiplex PCR, lists solely in-frame clones and lacks some. The sample lists about 80,000 clones, 91% occurring once. The sequences come from peripheral blood, collected 28 days after the second AZD1222 dose. These receptors were obtained from an adult who received the AZD1222 COVID-19 vaccine.

V usage is TRBV11-2 and J usage is TRBJ2-7; D gene ambiguous. Trimming stripped 5 bases from V and 2 bases from J, with 13 bases between. CDR3 length: 14 amino acids. Per the germline V gene, CDR1 is SGHAT and CDR2 is FQNNGV. CDR3 in DNA: TGTGCCAGCAGCGGGCATAGTAACCCCTACGAGCAGTACTTC. Protein product: CASSGHSNPYEQYF.

In regard to this clone: One end of the junction fails to match germline, which may point to a read error. The chain couples TRBV28 to TRBJ2-2; D may correspond to TRBD1 or TRBD2 (5 bases each). This CDR3 has 12 amino acids. Per the germline V gene, CDR1 is MDHEN and CDR2 is SYDVKM. The chain's CDR3 is CASSTGTVRSGF. The CDR3 coding sequence is TGTGCCAGCAGTACCGGGACGGTCCGAAGTGGTTTT.

A few counts support this clone. V usage is TRBV5-1 and J usage is TRBJ2-1; D may be TRBD2 (5 bases). CDR3 length: 14 residues. CDR1 and CDR2 from the germline V gene are SGHRS and YFSETQ. V dropped 4 bases and J dropped 8 bases, with 16 bases sitting between them. The CDR3 nucleotides read TGCGCCAGCAGCCCCTATACTAGACTGGATGAGCAGTTCTTC. It yields the protein CASSPYTRLDEQFF.